This TCR beta chain was captured by sequencing in a study of cytomegalovirus exposure and HLA in healthy donors. Losses at the gene ends were 5 bases for V and 9 bases for J; bases not matched to a gene: 6. Germline CDR1 reads SGHNT; CDR2 reads YYREEE (reference sequence). The CDR3 is 14 amino acids. Study-wide results and limits: Rare TCR sequences dominated, though some public TCRs recurred in many donors.

Points on this clone: What it recognizes is unknown.

TCRdb's table, derived via immunoSEQ multiplex PCR, lists solely in-frame clones and lacks some. In the table there are 35,000 to 55,000 clones, 93% of which are singletons. Sequencing used PBMCs. The TCR was taken from a woman between 18 and 29 years old in good health and CMV-seronegative. V usage is TRBV5-4 and J usage is TRBJ2-1; 12 positions match TRBD1. CDR3 residues: CASRRDRGLIEQFF. The CDR3 nucleotides are TGTGCCAGCAGGCGGGACAGGGGGCTTATTGAGCAGTTCTTC.